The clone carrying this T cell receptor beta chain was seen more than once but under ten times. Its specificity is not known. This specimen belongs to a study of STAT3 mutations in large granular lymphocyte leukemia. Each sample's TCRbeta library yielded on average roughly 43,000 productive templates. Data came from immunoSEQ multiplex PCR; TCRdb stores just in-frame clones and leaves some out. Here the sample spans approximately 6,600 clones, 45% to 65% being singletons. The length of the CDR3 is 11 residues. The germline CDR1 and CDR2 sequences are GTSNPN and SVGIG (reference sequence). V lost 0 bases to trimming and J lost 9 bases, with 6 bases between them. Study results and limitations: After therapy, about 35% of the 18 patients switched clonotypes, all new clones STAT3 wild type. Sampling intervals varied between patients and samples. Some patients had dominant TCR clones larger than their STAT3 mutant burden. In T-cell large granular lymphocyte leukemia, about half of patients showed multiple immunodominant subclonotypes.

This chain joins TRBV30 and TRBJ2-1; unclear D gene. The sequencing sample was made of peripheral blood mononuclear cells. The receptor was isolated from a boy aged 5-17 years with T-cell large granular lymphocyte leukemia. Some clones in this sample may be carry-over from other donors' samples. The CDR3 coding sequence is TGTGCCTGGAGTGTACGCGGTGAGCAGTTCTTC. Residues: CAWSVRGEQFF.